Below are 10 T cell receptor beta chains sequenced from a single sample in a study of beta chain features in type 1 diabetes. These TCRs' antigens remain unknown. Expressed TCRB transcripts were sequenced because the isolated RNA had all been reverse transcribed beforehand. Assay used: immunoSEQ multiplex PCR; TCRdb lists only in-frame clones, some missing. In the table there are about 280,000 clones, approximately 15% of which are singletons. Overall study findings and caveats: People with Type 1 diabetes carried modestly yet significantly shorter TCRB CDR3s in all four CD4+ subsets.

Material: naive CD4+ T cells from blood. The source is a man between 18 and 29 years old with type 1 diabetes.

This clone showed up just a few times. The J gene is TRBJ2-5, the V gene TRBV30; D is undetermined. This CDR3 is built from 12 residues. V lost 5 bases, J lost 5 bases, and 12 bases lay in between. The germline gives CDR1 GTSNPN, CDR2 SVGIG (reference sequence). For the CDR3, the DNA is TGTGCCTGGGCGCAAGCAATGGAGACCCAGTACTTC. It is translated as CAWAQAMETQYF. Based on the CDR3 plus reference TRBV30 and TRBJ2-5, the full variable domain is SQTIHQWPATLVQPVGSPLSLECTVEGTSNPNLYWYRQAAGRGLQLLFYSVGIGQISSEVPQNLSASRPQDRQFILSSKKLLLSDSGFYLCAWAQAMETQYFGPGTRLLVL.

This clone was seen a few times. CDR3 sequence: CASSPRDNEQYF. For the CDR3, the DNA is TGTGCCAGCTCACCACGCGACAACGAGCAGTACTTC. The rearrangement uses TRBV18 and TRBJ2-7; no definite D call. V lost 1 base and J lost 5, with 6 bases in between. The CDR3 is made up of 12 amino acids. Germline loops: CDR1 KGHSH, CDR2 LQKENI.

In this sample, this clone turned up a few times. This chain uses TRBV11-2 with TRBJ2-2; D uncertain. Germline lookup yields CDR1 SGHAT and CDR2 FQNNGV. The CDR3 is 15 residues long. The ends were cut back, 5 bases at V and 8 bases at J, with 18 bases in the middle. The CDR3, as DNA: TGTGCCAGCAGCCCAGAGGTTCTCCCTGGGGGGGAGCTGTTTTTT. It is translated as CASSPEVLPGGELFF.

This clone was seen a handful of times. This CDR3 is also generated by other DNA sequences in the sample. The chain links TRBV9 to TRBJ2-5; 8 bases are shared with TRBD2. Trimming at V came to 2 bases and at J to 1 base, leaving 1 base not matched to a gene. Germline V lookup: CDR1 SGDLS, CDR2 YYNGEE. The CDR3 has 14 amino acids. CDR3: CASSVSGGQETQYF. CDR3 DNA sequence: TGTGCCAGCAGCGTGAGCGGGGGCCAAGAGACCCAGTACTTC.

The J gene is TRBJ2-7, the V gene TRBV29-1, with a tentative D call TRBD1 (6 bases). The length of the CDR3 is 11 residues. Trimming left V 6 bases short and J 6 bases short, with 12 bases between. Per the germline V gene, CDR1 is SQVTM and CDR2 is ANQGSEA. DNA for the CDR3: TGCAGCGTGCAGGGGCGAAGCGAGCAGTACTTC. Translation gives CSVQGRSEQYF.

In DNA, the CDR3 is TGTGCCAGCAGCTTCACTAGCGGGAGGGGGCCAGATACGCAGTATTTT. Translating gives CASSFTSGRGPDTQYF. The V gene is TRBV11-2, the J gene TRBJ2-3; 13 bases agree with TRBD2. Trimming cost V 3 bases and J 4 bases; bases outside gene matches: 4. The CDR3 is 16 residues long. The germline V gene has CDR1 SGHAT and CDR2 FQNNGV. The entire variable domain, with the rest obtained from reference TRBV11-2 and TRBJ2-3, is as follows: EAGVAQSPRYKIIEKRQSVAFWCNPISGHATLYWYQQILGQGPKLLIQFQNNGVVDDSQLPKDRFSAERLKGVDSTLKIQPAKLEDSAVYLCASSFTSGRGPDTQYFGPGTRLTVL.

This clone was picked up a small number of times. The gene calls are TRBV29-1 and TRBJ2-1, with no clear D. Trimming stripped 4 bases from V and 6 bases from J, with 13 bases between. Germline V CDR1 and CDR2: SQVTM, ANQGSEA. CDR3 size: 13 residues. CDR3: CSVVVFSINEQFF. The DNA of the CDR3 is TGCAGCGTTGTAGTATTCTCTATCAATGAGCAGTTCTTC.

This clone was found a few times. In DNA form, the CDR3 reads TGTGCCAGCAGGAGACAGGGGGCCACGACCAGGTACGAGCAGTACTTC. The encoded protein is CASRRQGATTRYEQYF. The chain has TRBV28 and TRBJ2-7; 10 nucleotides agree with TRBD1. Germline V gene sequence: CDR1 MDHEN, CDR2 SYDVKM. CDR3 length: 16 amino acids. The V gene end was trimmed by 6 bases and the J gene end by 4 bases; junction bases not matched to a gene: 12.

This clone was seen more than once but under ten times. V gene TRBV6-6 combines with J gene TRBJ2-7, with 8 bases fitting TRBD2. CDR3 length: 15 amino acids. Trimming removed 6 bases from V and 6 bases from J; junction bases left unmatched: 13. Germline lookup yields CDR1 MNHNY and CDR2 SVGAGI (reference sequence). The CDR3, as DNA: TGTGCCAGCAGGGAAATGCGGGGGGCCGTGGGCGAGCAGTACTTC. It is translated as CASREMRGAVGEQYF.

This rearrangement joins TRBV7-8 to TRBJ1-5; D unclear. CDR3 length: 14 residues. V dropped 2 bases and J dropped 2 bases, with 7 bases sitting between them. Germline V gene data show CDR1 as SGHVS and CDR2 as FQNEAQ. Here the CDR3 DNA reads TGTGCCAGCAGCTTAAACCGGGGCAATCAGCCCCAGCATTTT. Translating it yields CASSLNRGNQPQHF.